Listed here are 22 T cell receptor beta chains from one sample, sequenced in a study of T cell responses to AZD1222 COVID-19 vaccine. The protocol was immunoSEQ multiplex PCR, while the TCRdb copy is restricted to in-frame clones and leaves out a portion. The sample has about 100,000 clones, around 87% seen once; the top ten hold 4% to 5%. The sequenced sample was peripheral blood, obtained on day 0 of MenACWY control vaccination. The receptors shown here come from an adult in good health.

The chain joins TRBV19 to TRBJ2-5; 8 bases agree with TRBD1. V was clipped by 6 bases and J by 5 bases; unmatched bases: 5. Germline-derived CDR1 and CDR2 are LNHDA and SQIVND (reference sequence). CDR3 length: 13 residues. The chain's CDR3 is CASRDRERETQYF. DNA of the CDR3: TGTGCCAGTAGGGACAGGGAGAGGGAGACCCAGTACTTC.

This sequence joins TRBV5-8 and TRBJ2-1, with D maybe TRBD1 (6 bases). Trimming took 10 bases from V and 0 from J, leaving 17 bases between them. Germline CDR1 reads SGHTS; CDR2 reads YDEGEE. CDR3 length: 15 residues. In DNA, the CDR3 is TGTGCCTCAGGGGCAGGGGTTAGCTCCTACAATGAGCAGTTCTTC. As protein: CASGAGVSSYNEQFF.

The chain links TRBV9 to TRBJ2-5, with 7 nucleotides matching TRBD2. This CDR3 spans 15 amino acids. With 4 bases clipped from V and 5 bases from J, the junction kept 11 bases outside the gene matches. Germline-derived CDR1 and CDR2 are SGDLS and YYNGEE. The CDR3 reads CASSPRGGMFETQYF. CDR3 coding DNA: TGTGCCAGCAGCCCCCGCGGGGGAATGTTTGAGACCCAGTACTTC. Based on the CDR3 plus reference TRBV9 and TRBJ2-5, the full variable domain is DSGVTQTPKHLITATGQRVTLRCSPRSGDLSVYWYQQSLDQGLQFLIQYYNGEERAKGNILERFSAQQFPDLHSELNLSSLELGDSALYFCASSPRGGMFETQYFGPGTRLLVL.

This chain joins TRBV19 and TRBJ2-6; no definite D call. Deletions cut 10 bases from V and 2 bases from J, with 21 bases between. Germline assignment: CDR1 LNHDA and CDR2 SQIVND (reference sequence). There are 17 residues in the CDR3. The CDR3 loop reads CATLGIPGAAGANVLTF. In DNA form, the CDR3 reads TGTGCCACCCTGGGGATTCCCGGCGCCGCTGGGGCCAACGTCCTGACTTTC.

This chain uses TRBV9 with TRBJ1-1, with a tentative D call TRBD1 (5 bases). The CDR3 has 14 amino acids. CDR1 is SGDLS and CDR2 is YYNGEE in the germline V gene. V lost 4 bases and J lost 1, with 11 bases in between. The CDR3 DNA sequence: TGTGCCAGCAGCCCTTGGCAGGGGAACACTGAAGCTTTCTTT. Its translation: CASSPWQGNTEAFF.

This clone appeared a single time. J is TRBJ2-3 and V is TRBV28; D may be TRBD2 (5 bases). This CDR3 is 14 amino acids long. CDR1 and CDR2 (germline): MDHEN, SYDVKM. The V and J ends lost 4 bases and 0 bases respectively, with 8 bases between them. CDR3 region: CASSWSGSTDTQYF. The CDR3 bases are TGTGCCAGCAGTTGGTCGGGGAGCACAGATACGCAGTATTTT.

CDR3 sequence: CASRPRGNTGELFF. The CDR3 DNA reads as TGTGCCAGCAGACCCAGGGGGAACACCGGGGAGCTGTTTTTT. The chain uses TRBV28 and TRBJ2-2; the D gene is possibly TRBD1 (6 bases). This CDR3 is 14 amino acids long. Trimming left V 6 bases short and J 1 base short, with 9 bases between. CDR1 is MDHEN and CDR2 is SYDVKM in the germline V gene.

The rearrangement links TRBV28 to TRBJ2-1, with a weak D call TRBD2 (6 bases). V lost 7 bases to trimming and J lost 9 bases, with 16 bases between them. This CDR3 region has 13 residues. Germline V gene lookup returns CDR1 MDHEN and CDR2 SYDVKM. The CDR3 is CASIISAEGEQFF. The CDR3 nucleotides are TGTGCCAGCATTATTTCTGCGGAGGGTGAGCAGTTCTTC.

The V and J genes are TRBV12-3 or TRBV12-4 and TRBJ2-7; 7 nucleotides agree with TRBD1. The CDR3 has 13 residues. V shed 3 bases, J shed 6 bases, and the junction held 5 bases outside the gene matches. CDR3 nucleotide sequence: TGTGCCAGCAGTTTGAGACAGGGAAGCGAGCAGTACTTC. Its translation: CASSLRQGSEQYF.

The chain recombines TRBV11-2 with TRBJ2-5; D may be TRBD1 (5 bases). Germline V gives CDR1 SGHAT, CDR2 FQNNGV. The CDR3 is 15 amino acids. V was pared by 2 bases and J by 2 bases, with 12 bases between. CDR3 in amino acids: CASSLLGEIQETQYF. For the CDR3, the DNA is TGTGCCAGCAGCTTACTAGGGGAAATTCAAGAGACCCAGTACTTC.

This chain links TRBV3-1 (or the pseudogene TRBV3-2) with TRBJ2-7; D is ambiguous. Germline V gene data show CDR1 as LGHDT and CDR2 as YNNKEL (reference sequence). This CDR3 region has 13 residues. V lost 0 bases to trimming and J lost 4 bases, with 7 bases between them. CDR3 residues: CASSQEGRYEQYF. CDR3 in DNA: TGTGCCAGCAGCCAAGAGGGCCGTTACGAGCAGTACTTC.

The genes are TRBV30 and TRBJ1-2, with a possible D match to TRBD1 (5 bases). The CDR3 extends over 13 amino acids. Germline assignment: CDR1 GTSNPN and CDR2 SVGIG (reference sequence). Deletions cut 4 bases from V and 4 bases from J, with 13 bases between. CDR3 nucleotide sequence: TGTGCCTGGACTGAACAGGAACTCTATGGCTACACCTTC. Residues: CAWTEQELYGYTF.

The V and J genes are TRBV10-1 and TRBJ1-5; 11 bases map to TRBD1. The V gene end was trimmed by 5 bases and the J gene end by 4 bases; junction bases not matched to a gene: 7. CDR1 and CDR2 from the germline V gene are WNHNN and SYGVQD (reference sequence). The CDR3 length is 16 residues. CDR3 amino acids: CASSPGQGAENQPQHF. CDR3 nucleotide sequence: TGCGCCAGCAGTCCCGGACAGGGGGCGGAAAATCAGCCCCAGCATTTT.

As regards this clone: One end of the junction fails to match germline, which may point to a read error. V gene TRBV30 combines with J gene TRBJ1-1, with 12 bases matching TRBD1. In germline, CDR1 is GTSNPN, CDR2 SVGIG (reference sequence). The CDR3 consists of 17 residues. CDR3 in DNA: TGTGCCCGGAGGGTGTCAGGGACAGGGGGCAGACGCACTGAAGCTTTCTTT. This translates into CARRVSGTGGRRTEAFF.

The V and J genes are TRBV5-1 and TRBJ1-2; perhaps TRBD1 as D (5 bases). Germline CDR1 is SGHRS and CDR2 is YFSETQ. V gave up 4 bases and J gave up 3 bases, with 16 bases separating them. The CDR3 sequence is 15 residues long. CDR3 nucleotide sequence: TGCGCCAGCAGCACGGGACGTCTCCCGGACTATGGCTACACCTTC. Encoded protein: CASSTGRLPDYGYTF.

V and J are TRBV4-2 and TRBJ2-5; 9 bases line up with TRBD1. This CDR3 is built from 15 residues. Germline trimming cut 2 bases from V and 5 bases from J; bases unmatched to any gene: 6. Germline CDR1 is LGHNA and CDR2 is YNFKEQ. CDR3 bases: TGTGCCAGCAGCCAAAGGGGACAGGGTGGGGAGACCCAGTACTTC. Translation: CASSQRGQGGETQYF.

Judged by abundance, this clone is medium-sized (0.01 to 0.1%). This sequence joins TRBV5-4 and TRBJ2-7; D gene ambiguous. Germline V gene data show CDR1 as SGHNT and CDR2 as YYREEE (reference sequence). CDR3 length: 13 residues. V was shortened by 8 bases and J by 2 bases, with 14 bases between the two germline ends. Here the CDR3 reads CASHRGGTYEQYF. The CDR3 region has the DNA TGTGCCAGTCACCGCGGCGGTACCTACGAGCAGTACTTC.

This clone appeared a single time. This chain joins TRBV19 and TRBJ2-5, with D possibly matching TRBD2 (7 bases). The CDR3 consists of 14 residues. Germline assignment: CDR1 LNHDA and CDR2 SQIVND (reference sequence). V lost 6 bases and J lost 1, with 12 bases in between. The DNA for the CDR3 is TGTGCCAGTAGGGTGGCGGGGGCCCAAGAGACCCAGTACTTC. Translation gives CASRVAGAQETQYF.

The V and J genes are TRBV15 and TRBJ1-5; no clear D. The CDR3 is made up of 14 amino acids. Germline assignment: CDR1 LNHNV and CDR2 YYDKDF (reference sequence). Trimming removed 0 bases from V and 7 bases from J, with 10 bases in between. CDR3 nucleotide sequence: TGTGCCACCAGCAGAGATAATGTAGGGCAGCCCCAGCATTTT. Amino acid sequence: CATSRDNVGQPQHF.

This clone was recorded a few times. The chain carries TRBV2 and TRBJ1-1; 9 nucleotides line up with TRBD1. Germline V gives CDR1 SNHLY, CDR2 FYNNEI. Losses at the gene ends were 6 bases for V and 0 bases for J; bases not matched to a gene: 5. The CDR3 consists of 15 residues. CDR3 loop: CASRRQGGMNTEAFF. In nucleotides, the CDR3 is TGTGCCAGCAGGAGACAGGGGGGCATGAACACTGAAGCTTTCTTT.

The chain carries TRBV29-1 and TRBJ1-2; D call uncertain. The CDR3 extends over 11 amino acids. Looked up from germline, CDR1 is SQVTM and CDR2 is ANQGSEA. Trimming removed 6 bases at V and 2 bases at J, with 7 bases between. The CDR3, as DNA: TGCAGCGTAACCCAGAACTATGGCTACACCTTC. Translated, it gives CSVTQNYGYTF. Based on the CDR3 plus reference TRBV29-1 and TRBJ1-2, the full variable domain is SAVISQKPSRDICQRGTSLTIQCQVDSQVTMMFWYRQQPGQSLTLIATANQGSEATYESGFVIDKFPISRPNLTFSTLTVSNMSPEDSSIYLCSVTQNYGYTFGSGTRLTVV.

V gene TRBV28 combines with J gene TRBJ2-7; possibly TRBD2 for D (5 bases). Trimming stripped 5 bases from V and 5 bases from J, with 13 bases between. The CDR3 length is 13 residues. The germline gives CDR1 MDHEN, CDR2 SYDVKM. CDR3: CASSLNEGDEQYF. In DNA, the CDR3 is TGTGCCAGCAGTCTGAACGAGGGAGACGAGCAGTACTTC.